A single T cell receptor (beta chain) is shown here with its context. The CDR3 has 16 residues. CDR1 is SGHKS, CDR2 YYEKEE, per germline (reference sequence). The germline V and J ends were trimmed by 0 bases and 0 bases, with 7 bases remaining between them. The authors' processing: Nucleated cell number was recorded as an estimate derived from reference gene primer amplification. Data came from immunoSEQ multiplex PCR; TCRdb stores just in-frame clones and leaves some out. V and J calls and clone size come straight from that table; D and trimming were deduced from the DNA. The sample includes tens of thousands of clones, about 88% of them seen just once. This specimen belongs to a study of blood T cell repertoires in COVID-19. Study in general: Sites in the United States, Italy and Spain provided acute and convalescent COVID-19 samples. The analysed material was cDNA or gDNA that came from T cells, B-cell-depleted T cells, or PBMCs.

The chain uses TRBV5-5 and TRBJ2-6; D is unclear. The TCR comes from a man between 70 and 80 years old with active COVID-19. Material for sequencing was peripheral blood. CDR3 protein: CASSLGHASGANVLTF. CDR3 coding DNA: TGTGCCAGCAGCTTGGGGCACGCCTCTGGGGCCAACGTCCTGACTTTC. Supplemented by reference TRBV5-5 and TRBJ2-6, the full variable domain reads DAGVTQSPTHLIKTRGQQVTLRCSPISGHKSVSWYQQVLGQGPQFIFQYYEKEERGRGNFPDRFSARQFPNYSSELNVNALLLGDSALYLCASSLGHASGANVLTFGAGSRLTVL.